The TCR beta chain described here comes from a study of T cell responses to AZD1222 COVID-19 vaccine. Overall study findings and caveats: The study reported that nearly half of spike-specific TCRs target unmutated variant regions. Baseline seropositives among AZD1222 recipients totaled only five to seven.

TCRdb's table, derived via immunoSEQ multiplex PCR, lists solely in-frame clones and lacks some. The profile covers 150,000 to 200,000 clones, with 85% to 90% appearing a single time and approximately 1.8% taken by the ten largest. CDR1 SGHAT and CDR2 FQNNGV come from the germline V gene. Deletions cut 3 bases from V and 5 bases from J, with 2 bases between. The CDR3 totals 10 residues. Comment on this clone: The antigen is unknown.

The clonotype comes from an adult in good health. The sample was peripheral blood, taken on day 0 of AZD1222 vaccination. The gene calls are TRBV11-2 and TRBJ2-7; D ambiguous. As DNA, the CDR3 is TGTGCCAGCAGCTTGAACGAGCAGTACTTC. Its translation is CASSLNEQYF.